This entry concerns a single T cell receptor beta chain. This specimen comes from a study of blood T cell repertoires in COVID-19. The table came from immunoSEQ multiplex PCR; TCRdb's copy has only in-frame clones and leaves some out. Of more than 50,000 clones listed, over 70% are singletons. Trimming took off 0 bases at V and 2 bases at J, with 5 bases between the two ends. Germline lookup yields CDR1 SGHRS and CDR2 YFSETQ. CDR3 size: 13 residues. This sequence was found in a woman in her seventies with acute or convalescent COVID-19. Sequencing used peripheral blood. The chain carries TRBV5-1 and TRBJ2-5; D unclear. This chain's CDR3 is CASSLDRQETQYF. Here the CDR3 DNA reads TGCGCCAGCAGCTTGGACAGACAAGAGACCCAGTACTTC.